The rows below give T cell receptor beta chains drawn from one sample of a study of T cells in Graves' hyperthyroidism and ophthalmopathy. TCRdb recomputed calls from the multiplex PCR reads with MiXCR, one row per CDR3 protein. The data contain about 570,000 distinct CDR3 sequences, 46% of them singletons. Specimen: peripheral blood or thyroid tissue (not recorded which). The source is an adult woman with Graves' disease, either hyperthyroidism or ophthalmopathy (not recorded which). Each CDR3 is given with its conserved first and last residue. A D gene is named only where the DNA matches it firmly. Only some rows state a clone size, as once, few, many or a class for expanded clones.

TRBD2 many TRBJ2-2 TRBV20-1 TGCAGTGCTGAACTAGCGGAAAACGGGGAGCTGTTTTTT CSAELAENGELFF
NA NA TRBJ2-7 TRBV7-8 TGCGCCAGCAGCCCCGGCAGGACCGGGTACGAGCAGTACTTC CASSPGRTGYEQYF
NA many TRBJ1-5 TRBV20-1 TGCAGTGCTAGAGACCTGAGCAATCAGCCCCAGCATTTT CSARDLSNQPQHF
NA many TRBJ1-2 TRBV13 TGTGCCAGCAGCTTAGGCCTTGTGGGGGCGGCCTATGGCTACACCTTC CASSLGLVGAAYGYTF
TRBD1 many TRBJ1-1 TRBV9 TGTGCCAGCAGCCCCGGACAGGGGACTGAAGCTTTCTTT CASSPGQGTEAFF
NA few TRBJ1-1 TRBV5-1 TGCGCCAGCAGCTTGTTCGGGATGGGGAGAACTGAAGCTTTCTTT CASSLFGMGRTEAFF
TRBD1 many TRBJ1-1 TRBV19 TGTGCCAGTAGTATAGTTGGGACAGCTAACACTGAAGCTTTCTTT CASSIVGTANTEAFF
NA once TRBJ1-2 TRBV3-1 TGTGCCAGCAGCCAAGAGTCGGTCGGCCACAACTGGAACTATGGCTACACCTTC CASSQESVGHNWNYGYTF
NA NA TRBJ2-5 TRBV5-1 TGCGCCAGCAGCTCGGGACGGAGCGACCAAGAGACCCAGTACTTC CASSSGRSDQETQYF
NA many TRBJ2-5 TRBV7-9 TGTGCCAGCAGCTCAAGATGGGAGACCCAGTACTTC CASSSRWETQYF
NA many TRBJ2-7 TRBV27 TGTGCCAGCAGGCTAGGGCCACCCTACGAGCAGTACTTC CASRLGPPYEQYF
NA NA TRBJ1-3 TRBV15 TGTGCCACCAGCGACCGACTGTCAGCAGTAACGGCAGGAAACACCATATATTTT CATSDRLSAVTAGNTIYF
TRBD1 NA TRBJ1-2 TRBV18 TGTGCCAGCTCACCGGAGGGACAGCTATCCTATGGCTACACCTTC CASSPEGQLSYGYTF
NA many TRBJ1-2 TRBV20-1 TGCAGTGCCCCCCTGCTGAGTGGCTACACCTTC CSAPLLSGYTF
NA NA TRBJ2-2 TRBV2 TGTGCCAGCAGTGAGCAGGGCCGGAACACCGGGGAGCTGTTTTTT CASSEQGRNTGELFF
NA NA TRBJ1-1 TRBV2 TGTGCCAGCAGTGAAAGGGGGTACGAAGCTTTCTTT CASSERGYEAFF
NA NA TRBJ2-2 TRBV7-3 TGTGCCAGCAGCCCCGGGACGGCGGGCGGGGAGCTGTTTTTT CASSPGTAGGELFF
NA many TRBJ2-2 TRBV7-2 TGTGCCAGCAGCTTAGGGGGGCCTACCACCGGGGAGCTGTTTTTT CASSLGGPTTGELFF
NA NA TRBJ1-5 TRBV2 TGTGCCAGCAGTGATACCGGGGCAGTCAATCAGCCCCAGCATTTT CASSDTGAVNQPQHF
NA many TRBJ2-5 TRBV4-1 TGCGCCAGCAGCCAAGATATACGGGGCCCACAAGAGACCCAGTACTTC CASSQDIRGPQETQYF
NA many TRBJ1-2 TRBV12-3/TRBV12-4 TGTGCCAGCAGTTTTTCTGTCGGTGGCTACACCTTC CASSFSVGGYTF
NA once TRBJ1-5 TRBV2 TGTGCCAGCCTGAGGAGGGACTCGGCCTATCAGCCCCAGCATTTT CASLRRDSAYQPQHF
TRBD1 many TRBJ2-7 TRBV6-1 TGTGCCAGCAGGACGACAGGGTTAGGCTACGAGCAGTACTTC CASRTTGLGYEQYF
TRBD1 NA TRBJ1-5 TRBV19 TGTGCCAGTAGTCCAGCCCGGGACAGGGGGTTGAGTCAGCCCCAGCATTTT CASSPARDRGLSQPQHF
NA NA TRBJ1-5 TRBV7-3 TGTGCCAGCAGCCCCGAGGGGGGGTTGGAGAATCAGCCCCAGCATTTT CASSPEGGLENQPQHF
NA many TRBJ2-5 TRBV5-4 TGTATATTTACAGGGCAAGCGGCAGAGACCCAGTACTTC CIFTGQAAETQYF
NA few TRBJ1-5 TRBV2 TGTGCCAGCAGATCTGGGGGCAATCAGCCCCAGCATTTT CASRSGGNQPQHF
NA NA TRBJ2-5 TRBV5-1 TGCGCCAGCAGCTTCACCGGGACACGTCAAGAGACCCAGTACTTC CASSFTGTRQETQYF
NA many TRBJ1-1 TRBV19 TGTGCCAGTAGTATGTATCGGCAGACGAACACTGAAGCTTTCTTT CASSMYRQTNTEAFF
NA NA TRBJ1-2 TRBV7-3 TGCGCCAGCAGCCAAGATGAGGGGGTCGGCGGCTACACCTTC CASSQDEGVGGYTF
TRBD1 many TRBJ1-3 TRBV5-1 TGCGCCAGCAGTCAAAACCTGGGACAGGGAAGCTCTGGAAACACCATATATTTT CASSQNLGQGSSGNTIYF
NA once TRBJ1-1 TRBV6-5 TGTGCCAGCAGTTACGCCACAGGGAGTGAAGCTTTCTTT CASSYATGSEAFF
NA once TRBJ1-3 TRBV5-1 TGCGCCAGCAGCTTGGCCCCGGCAGGGAGCTCTGGAAACACCATATATTTT CASSLAPAGSSGNTIYF
NA few TRBJ2-6 TRBV19 TGTGCCAGTACCCTAGGCTCCTCTGGGGCCAACGTCCTGACTTTC CASTLGSSGANVLTF
NA many TRBJ2-2 TRBV2 TGTGCCAGCAGTCAGGGACCCGCGAACACCGGGGAGCTGTTTTTT CASSQGPANTGELFF
NA NA TRBJ1-4 TRBV20-1 TGCAGTGCTCCTACGACAAGGGGAATAGTGTTTTTT CSAPTTRGIVFF
NA many TRBJ1-2 TRBV20-1 TGCAGTGCTAGAGATCCCCTGGGCAGGGTTGACTATGGCTACACCTTC CSARDPLGRVDYGYTF
TRBD1 NA TRBJ2-5 TRBV10-3 TGTGCCGTCAGTCCCGGGACAGGGCAAGAGACCCAGTACTTC CAVSPGTGQETQYF
NA many TRBJ1-1 TRBV12-3/TRBV12-4 TGTGCCAGCAGCTTTGAAGGGAACACTGAAGCTTTCTTT CASSFEGNTEAFF
NA NA TRBJ1-2 TRBV12-3/TRBV12-4 TGTGCCAGCAAAGGGCCTAACCATGGCTACACCTTC CASKGPNHGYTF
NA NA TRBJ2-2 TRBV7-3 TGTGCCAGCAGCTTAACGTCGCCTAGCGGGGAGCTGTTTTTT CASSLTSPSGELFF
TRBD2 many TRBJ2-7 TRBV5-1 TGTGCCAGCAGCCTGGGACTAGACGAGCAGTACTTC CASSLGLDEQYF
TRBD2 many TRBJ2-2 TRBV9 TGTGCCAGCAGCGTAGGACTAGCATCCGGGGAGCTGTTTTTT CASSVGLASGELFF
NA many TRBJ1-2 TRBV7-2 TGTGCCAGCAGCTTAGCTCCAGTGGTCTCCTATGGCTACACCTTC CASSLAPVVSYGYTF
NA many TRBJ1-2 TRBV3-1 TGTGCCAGCAGCCAAGATTCAAGCTGGGGCTACACCTTC CASSQDSSWGYTF
TRBD2 NA TRBJ2-2 TRBV5-1 TGCGCCAGCAGGCCGGGACTAGCGGGACGAACCGGGGAGCTGTTTTTT CASRPGLAGRTGELFF
NA NA TRBJ1-5 TRBV5-1 TGCGCCAGCAGCTTGGTTCCGCTCTCCGGAGAGACCCAGCATTTT CASSLVPLSGETQHF
NA few TRBJ2-5 TRBV7-6 TGTGCCAGCAGCTTAGCGCTGCGGGGGCATCAAGAGACCCAGTACTTC CASSLALRGHQETQYF
NA many TRBJ2-7 TRBV12-3/TRBV12-4 TGTGCCAGCAGTTTTACGGACGGATACTACGAGCAGTACTTC CASSFTDGYYEQYF
NA NA TRBJ2-3 TRBV10-1 TGCGCCAGCAGAAAAACTCACACAGATACGCAGTATTTT CASRKTHTDTQYF
TRBD1 NA TRBJ1-5 TRBV7-2 TGTGCCAGTAGTACGACAGGGGGTATGCGGCAGCCCCAGCATTTT CASSTTGGMRQPQHF
NA NA TRBJ2-1 TRBV10-3 TGTGCCATCAGTGACAGGCCCCTGGGAGGAGAGCAGTTCTTC CAISDRPLGGEQFF
NA NA TRBJ1-2 TRBV10-3 TGTGCCACCCAACTCGACCAGGGAGCTCTCTATGGCTACACCTTC CATQLDQGALYGYTF